This passage covers 21 T cell receptor beta chains from one sample sequenced in a study of T cells in Graves' hyperthyroidism and ophthalmopathy. Amplification yielded TCR beta CDR3 regions, with RNA transcripts as the source. TCR CDR3 underwent first-round RT-PCR with the HTBI primer set. TCRdb re-called the multiplex PCR reads through MiXCR, storing one row per CDR3 protein. The sample comprises some 600,000 distinct CDR3 sequences, about 14% of which are singletons, and 4.5% to 6% rests with the top ten. The source material was blood. The receptors here all came from a young woman with Graves' hyperthyroidism that later progressed to Graves' ophthalmopathy.

This chain links TRBV3-1 with TRBJ1-5; the D gene is possibly TRBD1 (5 bases). The CDR3 contains 15 residues. CDR1 is LGHDT, CDR2 YNNKEL, per germline (reference sequence). The V end lost 3 bases, the J end lost 7 bases, and 16 bases lay between the germline ends. CDR3 in DNA: TGTGCCAGCAGCCAGTCGCCAGGGTGGGACCAGCCCCAGCATTTT. Its protein product is CASSQSPGWDQPQHF.

This clonotype occurred many times. The gene calls are TRBV7-9 and TRBJ2-7; tentative D call: TRBD1 (6 bases). The length of the CDR3 is 17 residues. The V gene's germline CDR1 is SEHNR and CDR2 FQNEAQ (reference sequence). The V gene lost 0 bases and the J gene lost 4 bases, with 19 bases spanning the gap. CDR3 nucleotide sequence: TGTGCCAGCAGCTTAGCGGTCGGACAGTGGCTAGAGTACGAGCAGTACTTC. Translating it yields CASSLAVGQWLEYEQYF.

The CDR3 protein is CASSYSSGSGDEQYF. The CDR3 DNA reads TGTGCCAGCAGTTACTCTAGCGGGAGCGGAGACGAGCAGTACTTC. V and J are TRBV6-5 and TRBJ2-7, with 9 bases aligning to TRBD2. The CDR3 totals 15 residues. V gave up 0 bases and J gave up 5 bases; unmatched junction bases: 5. The germline V gene encodes CDR1 MNHEY and CDR2 SVGAGI.

The chain is built from TRBV27 and TRBJ2-7, with D possibly matching TRBD1 (6 bases). Germline V gene lookup returns CDR1 MNHEY and CDR2 SMNVEV (reference sequence). Trimming left V 6 bases short and J 7 bases short, with 22 bases between. The CDR3 runs 15 residues. The CDR3 region has the DNA TGTGCCAGCAGCTCACCCGCAGGGGACCCGGGGGAGCAGTACTTC. Residues: CASSSPAGDPGEQYF.

The chain is built from TRBV30 and TRBJ1-4; 10 nucleotides align to TRBD1. Germline V gene sequence: CDR1 GTSNPN, CDR2 SVGIG (reference sequence). This CDR3 is built from 15 residues. The junction had 7 bases not matched to a gene; V was cut back by 5 bases and J by 4 bases. The CDR3 region has the DNA TGTGCCTGGGGCGGGTGGACAGGGGGTAATGAAAAACTGTTTTTT. Its translation: CAWGGWTGGNEKLFF.

This clonotype was observed a handful of times. This chain links TRBV2 with TRBJ2-5; TRBD2 agrees at 9 bases. The ends lost 7 bases at V and 5 bases at J; junction bases unmatched: 2. Germline V gene data show CDR1 as SNHLY and CDR2 as FYNNEI. This CDR3 has 12 amino acids. For the CDR3, the DNA is TGTGCCAGCACCGGACTAGCGGAGACCCAGTACTTC. Its protein is CASTGLAETQYF.

Worth noting for this clonotype: This may be a read error, as it is one base from a much larger clone. V and J are TRBV24-1 and TRBJ2-2, with a weak D call TRBD1 (5 bases). Trimming shortened V by 7 bases and J by 6 bases, and 20 bases separated the two germline ends. The CDR3 is 16 amino acids. Germline CDR1 is KGHDR and CDR2 is SFDVKD. DNA for the CDR3: TGTGCCACCAGGGTCCTTACATGGGGCGCGGCCGGGGAGCTGTTTTTT. It yields the protein CATRVLTWGAAGELFF.

V gene TRBV5-4 combines with J gene TRBJ1-1; D gene unclear. V lost 3 bases and J 3 bases, leaving 12 bases between the germline ends. The V gene's germline CDR1 is SGHNT and CDR2 YYREEE (reference sequence). The CDR3 extends over 14 amino acids. The DNA of the CDR3 is TGTGCCAGCAGCTCGACGCCTTCGGACACTGAAGCTTTCTTT. This translates into CASSSTPSDTEAFF. Full variable domain (outside the CDR3, taken from reference TRBV5-4 and TRBJ1-1): ETGVTQSPTHLIKTRGQQVTLRCSSQSGHNTVSWYQQALGQGPQFIFQYYREEENGRGNFPPRFSGLQFPNYSSELNVNALELDDSALYLCASSSTPSDTEAFFGQGTRLTVV.

Details on this clonotype: A much larger clone lies one base from this, so it may be a read error. V gene TRBV12-3 or TRBV12-4 combines with J gene TRBJ1-1, with TRBD1 as a possible D gene (5 bases). This CDR3 spans 13 amino acids. Between the trimmed V and J ends, which lost 6 bases and 3 bases, there was a span of 11 bases. The CDR3: CASRNLQDTEAFF. CDR3 DNA: TGTGCCAGCAGGAACCTACAGGACACTGAAGCTTTCTTT.

This clonotype was observed a handful of times. The J gene is TRBJ1-5, the V gene TRBV6-6; 7 bases agree with TRBD1. Losses at the gene ends were 2 bases for V and 11 bases for J; bases not matched to a gene: 9. CDR3 length: 14 residues. The germline gives CDR1 MNHNY, CDR2 SVGAGI (reference sequence). CDR3 sequence: CASSYGQGEGAQHF. CDR3 nucleotide sequence: TGTGCCAGCAGTTACGGGCAGGGGGAAGGAGCCCAGCATTTT.

Turning to this clonotype: This clone may be a read error of a much larger clone one base away. The rearrangement links TRBV28 to TRBJ1-1; unclear D gene. Trimming removed 3 bases at V and 3 bases at J, with 11 bases between. This CDR3 contains 14 residues. Germline loops: CDR1 MDHEN, CDR2 SYDVKM. The DNA for the CDR3 is TGTGCCAGCAGTTTCAGCCTCGGGGACACTGAAGCTTTCTTT. It specifies CASSFSLGDTEAFF.

Regarding this clonotype: A much more abundant neighbour one base away suggests this may be a read error. The V call is TRBV18, the J call TRBJ1-1; D uncertain. Per germline, CDR1 KGHSH and CDR2 LQKENI. This CDR3 has 14 amino acids. The DNA for the CDR3 is TGTGCCAACTCACCACCAAATGCGGACACTGAAGCTTTCTTT. Protein: CANSPPNADTEAFF.

The sample holds many counts of this clonotype. The V gene is TRBV12-5, the J gene TRBJ1-1; the D gene is possibly TRBD1 (5 bases). Germline V gene lookup returns CDR1 LGHNT and CDR2 FRNRAP. The ends were cut back, 7 bases at V and 4 bases at J, with 16 bases in the middle. CDR3 size: 14 residues. The CDR3 reads CASALGGGVTEAFF. For the CDR3, the DNA is TGTGCTAGTGCCCTTGGGGGGGGAGTCACTGAAGCTTTCTTT.

At least ten counts were recorded for this clonotype. The J gene is TRBJ2-7, the V gene TRBV9; 9 bases map to TRBD1. Germline CDR1 SGDLS, CDR2 YYNGEE. Trimming at V came to 4 bases and at J to 2 bases, leaving 16 bases not matched to a gene. The CDR3 loop spans 18 amino acids. The CDR3 DNA follows: TGTGCCAGCAGCCCAGGACCGGGACAGGGCCATTTCCCCTACGAGCAGTACTTC. Translating gives CASSPGPGQGHFPYEQYF.

The sample holds many counts of this clonotype. The chain uses TRBV11-2 and TRBJ1-1; D is unclear. This CDR3 is built from 13 residues. Trimming removed 2 bases from V and 1 base from J, with 5 bases in between. Looked up from germline, CDR1 is SGHAT and CDR2 is FQNNGV. CDR3 nucleotide sequence: TGTGCCAGCAGCTTATTCCCGAACACTGAAGCTTTCTTT. Translation: CASSLFPNTEAFF.

This clonotype showed up many times. The genes are TRBV5-8 and TRBJ2-7; the match to TRBD2 covers 9 bases. The CDR3 loop spans 15 amino acids. Germline trimming cut 6 bases from V and 2 bases from J; bases unmatched to any gene: 9. CDR1 and CDR2 (germline): SGHTS, YDEGEE. The CDR3 coding sequence is TGTGCCAGCACCGTCGGGGCGGGAGGGACCTACGAGCAGTACTTC. Translated, it gives CASTVGAGGTYEQYF.

This clonotype was observed many times. J is TRBJ2-7 and V is TRBV12-3 or TRBV12-4; TRBD2 matches at 7 bases. This CDR3 is built from 14 residues. V trimming: 6 bases; J trimming: 0 bases; junction bases outside the gene matches: 5. CDR3 residues: CASRTSASSYEQYF. The CDR3 region has the DNA TGTGCCAGCAGAACTAGCGCGAGCTCCTACGAGCAGTACTTC.

This clonotype came up many times. The V and J genes are TRBV7-3 and TRBJ2-1, with no clear D. The CDR3 length is 18 residues. The germline gives CDR1 SGHTA, CDR2 FQGTGA. The ends were cut back, 5 bases at V and 1 base at J, with 21 bases in the middle. In DNA, the CDR3 is TGTGCCAGCAGCCCCACCGGAGCTGGCTTGGGGTCCTACAATGAGCAGTTCTTC. The encoded protein is CASSPTGAGLGSYNEQFF.

This clonotype was detected many times. The chain is built from TRBV7-2 and TRBJ2-7; no reliable D call. Germline V gene data show CDR1 as SGHTA and CDR2 as FQGNSA. The V end was cut by 0 bases, the J end by 0 bases, with 12 bases between. This CDR3 has 16 residues. CDR3: CASSLAVGPSSYEQYF. In DNA form, the CDR3 reads TGTGCCAGCAGCTTAGCTGTGGGTCCTAGCTCCTACGAGCAGTACTTC.

In this sample, this clonotype turned up many times. The chain uses TRBV20-1 and TRBJ2-7; 7 nucleotides align to TRBD1. The CDR3 extends over 14 amino acids. The V gene's germline CDR1 is DFQATT and CDR2 SNEGSKA (reference sequence). The junction had 7 bases not matched to a gene; V was cut back by 4 bases and J by 1 base. The CDR3 region has the DNA TGCAGTGCTACCCTTGACAGGGCTTCCTACGAGCAGTACTTC. This gives the protein CSATLDRASYEQYF.

This chain connects TRBV18 to TRBJ2-3, with D tentatively TRBD2 (6 bases). Germline V CDR1 and CDR2: KGHSH, LQKENI. Deletions cut 2 bases from V and 8 bases from J, with 17 bases between. This CDR3 spans 15 amino acids. The chain's CDR3 is CASSPSREPPGTQYF. In DNA, the CDR3 is TGTGCCAGCTCACCATCCCGGGAGCCCCCCGGTACGCAGTATTTT.